This TCR beta chain was captured in a study of shared clonotypes between healthy human individuals. The study's findings and limits: Blood was the sole source, and tissue repertoires probably differ. Shared clonotypes: roughly 4.5% naive CD4, roughly 4% naive CD8, about 2.4% memory CD4, over 0.3% memory CD8. Estimated clonotype richness was generally higher in naive than memory subsets.

About this clone: Its specificity is not known.

Per germline, CDR1 KGHSH and CDR2 LQKENI. CDR3 length: 15 amino acids. Between the trimmed V and J ends, which lost 3 bases and 5 bases, there was a span of 16 bases. Method: immunoSEQ multiplex PCR; TCRdb's copy keeps in-frame clones and lacks some. The table has under 2.5 million clones, just under 95% seen once; the top ten hold approximately 0.39%. The sequenced sample consisted of naive CD4+ T cells from PBMCs. Subset in this sample: CD45RA+ positively selected. This TCR came from a young man in good health. Some clones in this sample may be carry-over from other donors' samples. The chain recombines TRBV18 with TRBJ2-5; D is unclear. As DNA, the CDR3 is TGTGCCAGCTCACCTCCCGGGCTAGGAAGGGAGACCCAGTACTTC. Translation gives CASSPPGLGRETQYF.